This T cell receptor beta chain emerged from a study of PD-1 blockade in classical Hodgkin lymphoma. Study-wide context: Treatment was intravenous nivolumab, 3 mg/kg every 2 weeks, until progression.

The data were produced by immunoSEQ multiplex PCR, yet TCRdb's version contains in-frame clones alone and is incomplete. This sample has fewer than 100,000 clones, with roughly 89% found just once. Germline V lookup: CDR1 MNHEY, CDR2 SVGAGI. Trimming removed 6 bases from V and 8 bases from J, with 14 bases in between. The CDR3 length is 13 residues. Autologous stem cell transplantation was followed by relapse in every patient, and brentuximab vedotin exposure varied. Patients had relapsed/refractory classical Hodgkin lymphoma with complete response, partial response or progressive disease as best response.

The rearrangement uses TRBV6-5 and TRBJ2-1; weak D call: TRBD1 (5 bases). Material: peripheral blood mononuclear cells (PBMCs), obtained at baseline. This receptor was taken from a human donor with classical Hodgkin lymphoma. CDR3 loop: CASSPIKGHEQFF. The CDR3 nucleotides read TGTGCCAGCAGCCCAATTAAGGGGCATGAGCAGTTCTTC.